A single sample is the source of the 26 T cell receptor beta chains below, sequenced in a study of cytomegalovirus exposure and HLA in healthy donors. A multiplex PCR was run with 60 Vbeta primers and 13 Jbeta primers. Here immunoSEQ multiplex PCR was the method, and the copy in TCRdb shows in-frame clones only, minus some. The sample includes 130,000 to 150,000 clones, 60% to 85% of them seen just once. Sample: PBMCs. The receptors originated from a man aged 40-49 years in good health and CMV-seropositive.

The J gene is TRBJ2-7, the V gene TRBV28, with 7 bases matching TRBD1. The J segment lost 0 bases and the V segment lost 3 bases, leaving 11 bases of the junction unmatched. Germline V lookup: CDR1 MDHEN, CDR2 SYDVKM. This CDR3 is 17 amino acids long. CDR3 amino acids: CASSFPTRQGSSYEQYF. DNA of the CDR3: TGTGCCAGCAGTTTCCCGACCAGACAGGGAAGCTCCTACGAGCAGTACTTC.

V usage is TRBV27 and J usage is TRBJ2-1; 10 nucleotides agree with TRBD2. V lost 2 bases and J lost 0; bases outside the gene matches: 7. Germline CDR1 MNHEY, CDR2 SMNVEV (reference sequence). This CDR3 contains 18 residues. The CDR3 is CASSLGTSDSYSYNEQFF. Here the CDR3 DNA reads TGTGCCAGCAGTTTAGGGACTAGCGACTCCTACTCCTACAATGAGCAGTTCTTC.

This chain connects TRBV7-2 to TRBJ2-7; 9 bases match TRBD2. Trimming took 6 bases from V and 2 from J; bases not matched to a gene: 8. CDR1 is SGHTA and CDR2 is FQGNSA in the germline V gene. The CDR3 has 15 amino acids. In DNA form, the CDR3 reads TGTGCCAGCAGTCTACCGGGACTAGCAACCTACGAGCAGTACTTC. As protein: CASSLPGLATYEQYF.

The gene calls are TRBV20-1 and TRBJ1-1; 8 bases are a match to TRBD1. V trimming: 5 bases; J trimming: 13 bases; junction bases outside the gene matches: 6. CDR3 length: 10 amino acids. The germline gives CDR1 DFQATT, CDR2 SNEGSKA (reference sequence). The CDR3 nucleotides are TGCAGTGCTGGGACAGGAGGTGGTTTCTTT. Translated, it gives CSAGTGGGFF.

V gene TRBV29-1 combines with J gene TRBJ1-1; 9 nucleotides agree with TRBD1. The CDR3 loop spans 14 amino acids. V lost 6 bases and J lost 4; bases outside the gene matches: 9. Per the germline V gene, CDR1 is SQVTM and CDR2 is ANQGSEA. As DNA, the CDR3 is TGCAGCGTAGAAAGGGACAGGGCAGGCACTGAAGCTTTCTTT. This translates into CSVERDRAGTEAFF. The variable domain in full, with the rest retrieved from reference TRBV29-1 and TRBJ1-1, is SAVISQKPSRDICQRGTSLTIQCQVDSQVTMMFWYRQQPGQSLTLIATANQGSEATYESGFVIDKFPISRPNLTFSTLTVSNMSPEDSSIYLCSVERDRAGTEAFFGQGTRLTVV.

The gene calls are TRBV19 and TRBJ1-6, with D uncertain. The V and J ends lost 3 bases and 0 bases respectively, with 9 bases between them. The CDR3 totals 16 residues. Germline CDR1 and CDR2: LNHDA and SQIVND (reference sequence). This CDR3 reads CASSIRGDSYNSPLHF. The CDR3 DNA follows: TGTGCCAGTAGTATCCGGGGAGACTCCTATAATTCACCCCTCCACTTT.

The chain carries TRBV18 and TRBJ1-5; D possibly corresponds to TRBD1 (5 bases). With 4 bases removed from V and 0 bases from J, the gap between germline ends came to 13 bases. Germline V lookup: CDR1 KGHSH, CDR2 LQKENI. The length of the CDR3 is 16 residues. CDR3: CASSQTRQPSNQPQHF. DNA of the CDR3: TGTGCCAGCTCACAGACTAGACAGCCTAGCAATCAGCCCCAGCATTTT.

V usage is TRBV30 and J usage is TRBJ2-7; 11 positions match TRBD2. Trimming removed 4 bases from V and 4 bases from J; junction bases left unmatched: 6. Germline assignment: CDR1 GTSNPN and CDR2 SVGIG (reference sequence). CDR3 length equals 14 residues. The CDR3 reads CAWKRLAGMYEQYF. The CDR3 nucleotides read TGTGCCTGGAAAAGACTAGCGGGAATGTACGAGCAGTACTTC.

V gene TRBV4-3 combines with J gene TRBJ1-1; 8 bases map to TRBD1. Germline V CDR1 and CDR2: LGHNA, YSLEER. This CDR3 contains 15 residues. Losses at the gene ends were 0 bases for V and 5 bases for J; bases not matched to a gene: 5. CDR3 DNA sequence: TGCGCCAGCAGCCAAGAACAGGGGGGGTATACTGAAGCTTTCTTT. Protein: CASSQEQGGYTEAFF.

V usage is TRBV6-5 and J usage is TRBJ2-3, with 8 bases fitting TRBD1. The germline V gene has CDR1 MNHEY and CDR2 SVGAGI. CDR3 length: 15 residues. V lost 6 bases to trimming and J lost 6 bases; unmatched junction nucleotides: 11. CDR3 sequence reads: CASRTGDPTKDTQYF. In DNA form, the CDR3 reads TGTGCCAGCAGGACAGGGGACCCTACAAAGGATACGCAGTATTTT.

On this clone itself: Here the CDR3 omits its conserved ending phenylalanine or tryptophan, so a read error is the likely source. No DNA is shown, since the ends of the CDR3 on it are uncertain; the CDR3 is the one TCRdb lists. V gene TRBV20-1 combines with J gene TRBJ1-1; TRBD1, as called in the table, went unchecked against the DNA. Germline V gives CDR1 DFQATT, CDR2 SNEGSKA (reference sequence). The CDR3 numbers 10 amino acids, ends counted. CDR3 protein: CSAREKPGTL.

V and J are TRBV5-1 and TRBJ1-2, with TRBD1 matching 8 bases. CDR3 size: 13 residues. J gave up 3 bases and V 2 bases, and 0 bases lay outside the gene matches. The germline V gene has CDR1 SGHRS and CDR2 YFSETQ. The CDR3 nucleotides are TGCGCCAGCAGCTTACAGGGGGACTATGGCTACACCTTC. This sequence encodes CASSLQGDYGYTF.

V usage is TRBV11-2 and J usage is TRBJ1-1; D is unclear. CDR3 length equals 15 residues. V lost 2 bases and J lost 1, with 11 bases in between. CDR1 and CDR2 (germline): SGHAT, FQNNGV. The CDR3 protein is CASSLNGDPNTEAFF. The DNA for the CDR3 is TGTGCCAGCAGCTTAAACGGGGATCCGAACACTGAAGCTTTCTTT.

The CDR3 here is CASSYARDSRNQPQHF. The CDR3 DNA follows: TGTGCCAGCAGTTATGCCAGGGATAGTCGAAATCAGCCCCAGCATTTT. The V call is TRBV2, the J call TRBJ1-5; tentatively, D is TRBD1 (5 bases). Trimming cost V 5 bases and J 4 bases, with 18 bases left between them. Germline loops: CDR1 SNHLY, CDR2 FYNNEI. This CDR3 is built from 16 residues.

The table lists this clone with a few counts. The CDR3 spells CASSIWAENSNQPQHF. CDR3 coding DNA: TGTGCCAGTAGTATATGGGCAGAAAATAGCAATCAGCCCCAGCATTTT. V is TRBV19 and J is TRBJ1-5; D is unclear. The CDR3 runs to 16 residues. Per the germline V gene, CDR1 is LNHDA and CDR2 is SQIVND (reference sequence). The germline V and J ends were trimmed by 2 bases and 0 bases, with 11 bases remaining between them. Full variable domain (missing parts from reference TRBV19 and TRBJ1-5): DGGITQSPKYLFRKEGQNVTLSCEQNLNHDAMYWYRQDPGQGLRLIYYSQIVNDFQKGDIAEGYSVSREKKESFPLTVTSAQKNPTAFYLCASSIWAENSNQPQHFGDGTRLSIL.

The sample holds a few counts of this clone. V and J are TRBV27 and TRBJ1-5; TRBD1 agrees at 11 bases. The V and J ends lost 5 bases and 0 bases, in that order; junction bases with no gene match: 12. The CDR3 is 19 amino acids. The germline CDR1 and CDR2 sequences are MNHEY and SMNVEV (reference sequence). CDR3 sequence (DNA): TGTGCCAGCAGTCCAAGGACAGGGGGCTATTCTTATAGCAATCAGCCCCAGCATTTT. Translating gives CASSPRTGGYSYSNQPQHF.

Only one count was recorded for this clone. The rearrangement links TRBV27 to TRBJ2-1; TRBD1 matches at 9 bases. CDR1 MNHEY and CDR2 SMNVEV come from the germline V gene (reference sequence). The CDR3 spans 13 residues. V dropped 8 bases and J dropped 5; count of bases not matched to a gene: 4. Here the CDR3 DNA reads TGTGCCAGCGGGCGGGACAGGGACAATGAGCAGTTCTTC. It specifies CASGRDRDNEQFF.

The CDR3 sequence: CAWRRTITSSYNEQFF. In DNA, the CDR3 is TGTGCCTGGAGGAGGACTATCACGAGCTCCTACAATGAGCAGTTCTTC. The chain has TRBV30 and TRBJ2-1, with TRBD2 as a possible D gene (6 bases). This CDR3 spans 16 amino acids. Germline CDR1 and CDR2: GTSNPN and SVGIG (reference sequence). Trimming stripped 3 bases from V and 0 bases from J, with 15 bases between. The full variable domain, in which reference TRBV30 and TRBJ2-1 provide the parts outside the CDR3, is SQTIHQWPATLVQPVGSPLSLECTVEGTSNPNLYWYRQAAGRGLQLLFYSVGIGQISSEVPQNLSASRPQDRQFILSSKKLLLSDSGFYLCAWRRTITSSYNEQFFGPGTRLTVL.

The chain recombines TRBV7-9 with TRBJ2-1; D is perhaps TRBD1 (6 bases). The CDR3 runs to 15 residues. V was shortened by 7 bases and J by 2 bases, with 15 bases between the two germline ends. From germline, CDR1 is SEHNR and CDR2 FQNEAQ (reference sequence). CDR3 nucleotides: TGTGCCAGCACCTCAGGACAGATCGCCTACAATGAGCAGTTCTTC. Translation: CASTSGQIAYNEQFF.

V and J are TRBV18 and TRBJ2-1; tentatively, D is TRBD2 (6 bases). Trimming took off 6 bases at V and 0 bases at J, with 27 bases between the two ends. There are 20 residues in the CDR3. CDR1 is KGHSH, CDR2 LQKENI, per germline. CDR3 DNA: TGTGCCAGCTCCCCCGGGGCGGGACGGTCAGTCGTGAGCTCCTACAATGAGCAGTTCTTC. As protein: CASSPGAGRSVVSSYNEQFF.

The rearrangement joins TRBV4-1 to TRBJ1-1, with TRBD1 as a possible D gene (6 bases). Germline-derived CDR1 and CDR2 are MGHRA and YSYEKL. The CDR3 consists of 16 residues. Between the trimmed V and J ends, which lost 4 bases and 3 bases, there was a span of 18 bases. CDR3 protein: CASSPIYRTAHTEAFF. The CDR3 DNA is TGCGCCAGCAGCCCCATTTACAGGACAGCGCACACTGAAGCTTTCTTT.

The chain recombines TRBV6-5 with TRBJ1-4, with D possibly being TRBD1 (6 bases). Germline CDR1 and CDR2: MNHEY and SVGAGI. Between the trimmed V and J ends, which lost 7 bases and 4 bases, there was a span of 16 bases. The CDR3 is 15 amino acids. The DNA for the CDR3 is TGTGCCAGCACCAAACGGGGGGCTATTAATGAAAAACTGTTTTTT. Its translation is CASTKRGAINEKLFF.

J is TRBJ2-5 and V is TRBV27; D may be TRBD1 (6 bases). Germline-derived CDR1 and CDR2 are MNHEY and SMNVEV (reference sequence). The V end was cut by 2 bases, the J end by 4 bases, with 11 bases between. The CDR3 length is 14 residues. Written as DNA, the CDR3 is TGTGCCAGCAGTTTAAACCGCAGGGGAGAGACCCAGTACTTC. Translation: CASSLNRRGETQYF.

The chain has TRBV6-5 and TRBJ1-2; 7 bases line up with TRBD1. The CDR3 totals 13 residues. Germline V gene lookup returns CDR1 MNHEY and CDR2 SVGAGI. Germline trimming cut 5 bases from V and 5 bases from J; bases unmatched to any gene: 5. CDR3 DNA: TGTGCCAGCAGTCCCCGGGACAGATATGGCTACACCTTC. It codes for CASSPRDRYGYTF.

The chain combines TRBV6-5 with TRBJ1-6, with TRBD1 as a possible D gene (5 bases). Trimming cost V 2 bases and J 9 bases, with 8 bases left between them. The length of the CDR3 is 13 residues. Germline CDR1 is MNHEY and CDR2 is SVGAGI. CDR3 sequence: CASSYTGGSPLHF. As DNA, the CDR3 is TGTGCCAGCAGTTACACGGGGGGTTCACCCCTCCACTTT.

V is TRBV7-6 and J is TRBJ2-1, with a tentative D call TRBD2 (5 bases). The CDR3 extends over 12 amino acids. The V gene lost 8 bases and the J gene lost 4 bases, with 9 bases spanning the gap. The germline CDR1 and CDR2 sequences are SGHVS and FNYEAQ. This CDR3 reads CASSEGYNEQFF. Here the CDR3 DNA reads TGTGCCAGCTCCGAGGGATACAATGAGCAGTTCTTC.